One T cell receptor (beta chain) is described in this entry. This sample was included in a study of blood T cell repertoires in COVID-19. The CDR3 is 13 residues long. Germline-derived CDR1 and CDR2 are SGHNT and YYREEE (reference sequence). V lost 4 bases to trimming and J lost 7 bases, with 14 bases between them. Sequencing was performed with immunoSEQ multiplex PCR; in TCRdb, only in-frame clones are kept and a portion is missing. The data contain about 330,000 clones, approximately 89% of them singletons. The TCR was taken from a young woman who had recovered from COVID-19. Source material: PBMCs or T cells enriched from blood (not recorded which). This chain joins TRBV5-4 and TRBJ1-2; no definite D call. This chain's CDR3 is CASSLRGSGGYTF. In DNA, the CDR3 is TGTGCCAGCAGCCTCCGAGGTAGTGGTGGCTACACCTTC.